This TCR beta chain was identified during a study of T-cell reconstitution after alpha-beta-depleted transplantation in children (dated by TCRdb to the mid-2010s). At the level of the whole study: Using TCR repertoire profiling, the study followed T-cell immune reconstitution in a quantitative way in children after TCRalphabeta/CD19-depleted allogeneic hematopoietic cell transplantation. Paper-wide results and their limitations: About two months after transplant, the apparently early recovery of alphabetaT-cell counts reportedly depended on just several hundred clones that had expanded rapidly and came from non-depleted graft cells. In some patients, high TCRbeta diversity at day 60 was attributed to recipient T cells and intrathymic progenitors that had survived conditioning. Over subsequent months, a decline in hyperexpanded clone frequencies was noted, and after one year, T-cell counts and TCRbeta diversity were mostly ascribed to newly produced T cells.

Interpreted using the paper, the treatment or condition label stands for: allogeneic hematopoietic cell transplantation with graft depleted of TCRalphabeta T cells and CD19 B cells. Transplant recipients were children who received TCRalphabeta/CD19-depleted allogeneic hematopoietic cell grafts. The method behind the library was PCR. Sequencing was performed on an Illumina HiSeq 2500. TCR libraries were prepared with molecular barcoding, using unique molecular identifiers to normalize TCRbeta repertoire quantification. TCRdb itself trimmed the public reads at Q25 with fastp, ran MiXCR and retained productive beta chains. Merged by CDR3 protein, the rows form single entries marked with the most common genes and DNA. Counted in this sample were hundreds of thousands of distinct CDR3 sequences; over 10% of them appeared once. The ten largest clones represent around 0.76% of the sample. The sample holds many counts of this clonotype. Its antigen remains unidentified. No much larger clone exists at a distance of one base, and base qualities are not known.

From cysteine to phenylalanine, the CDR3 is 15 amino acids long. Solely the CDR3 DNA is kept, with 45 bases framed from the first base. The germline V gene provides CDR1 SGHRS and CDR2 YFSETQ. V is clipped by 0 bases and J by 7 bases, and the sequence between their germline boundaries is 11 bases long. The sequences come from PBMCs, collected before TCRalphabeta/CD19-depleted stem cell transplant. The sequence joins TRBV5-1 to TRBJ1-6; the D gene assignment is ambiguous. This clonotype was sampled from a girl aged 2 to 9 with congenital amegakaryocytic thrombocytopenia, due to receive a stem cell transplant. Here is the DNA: TGCGCCAGCAGCTTGGCCCCGGGCAGAAATTCACCCCTCCACTTT. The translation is CASSLAPGRNSPLHF.